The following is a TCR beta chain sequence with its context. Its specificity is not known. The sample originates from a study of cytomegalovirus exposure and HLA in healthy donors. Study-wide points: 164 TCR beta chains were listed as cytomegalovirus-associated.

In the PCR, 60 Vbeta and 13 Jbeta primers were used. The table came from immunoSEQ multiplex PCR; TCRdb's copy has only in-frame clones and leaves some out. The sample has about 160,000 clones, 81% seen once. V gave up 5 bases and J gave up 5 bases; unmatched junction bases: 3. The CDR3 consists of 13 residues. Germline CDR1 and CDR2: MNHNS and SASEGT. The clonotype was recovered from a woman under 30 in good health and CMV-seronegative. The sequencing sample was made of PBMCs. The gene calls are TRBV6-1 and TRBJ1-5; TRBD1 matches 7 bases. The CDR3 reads CASSWDSDQPQHF. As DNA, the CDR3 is TGTGCCAGCAGTTGGGACAGCGATCAGCCCCAGCATTTT.